This TCR beta chain originates from a study of shared clonotypes between healthy human individuals. Several immunoSEQ plates received, in even portions, the genomic DNA of each subset. The repertoire was sequenced with immunoSEQ multiplex PCR; TCRdb's copy has only in-frame clones and lacks some. This table has some 1,400,000 clones, roughly 97% appearing once. The CDR3 spans 17 residues. V lost 2 bases and J 3 bases, leaving 18 bases between the germline ends. Germline CDR1 is MNHEY and CDR2 is SMNVEV (reference sequence). The chain joins TRBV27 to TRBJ2-3, with TRBD2 as a possible D gene (7 bases). The source of this sequence is a man aged 25 to 40 in good health. Sequencing input: naive CD4+ T cells sorted from blood. Subset of the sample: CD45RA+ positively selected. This CDR3 is CASSLMGMGGPTDTQYF. CDR3 coding DNA: TGTGCCAGCAGTTTAATGGGGATGGGGGGGCCTACAGATACGCAGTATTTT.